One sample yielded the 27 T cell receptor beta chains listed below, sequenced in a study of graft-versus-host responses after intestinal transplantation. Produced via immunoSEQ multiplex PCR; TCRdb's table is partial and in-frame only. The table records roughly 97,000 clones, around 90% of them present only once. The sequencing here drew on PBMCs, taken roughly 450 days after intestinal transplant. The receptors shown here come from a human patient who received an intestinal transplant, so some T cells may come from the graft donor.

The V and J genes are TRBV29-1 and TRBJ2-5; TRBD1 might be the D (5 bases). The CDR3 runs 10 residues. In germline, CDR1 is SQVTM, CDR2 ANQGSEA. V lost 7 bases to trimming and J lost 5 bases, with 8 bases between them. CDR3 in DNA: TGCAGCGGGGGCCCGGAGACCCAGTACTTC. Amino acid sequence: CSGGPETQYF.

This chain joins TRBV9 and TRBJ1-2; no definite D call. The CDR3 runs 13 residues. CDR1 and CDR2 (germline): SGDLS, YYNGEE. The V gene lost 0 bases and the J gene lost 7 bases, with 10 bases spanning the gap. The CDR3: CASSVEWGSGYTF. For the CDR3, the DNA is TGTGCCAGCAGCGTAGAGTGGGGAAGTGGCTACACCTTC.

This clone was observed a few times. The chain employs TRBV7-9 and TRBJ2-2; TRBD1 aligns across 10 bases. J lost 1 base, V lost 5 bases, and 1 base had no gene match. Germline V gene data show CDR1 as SEHNR and CDR2 as FQNEAQ (reference sequence). The CDR3 is 15 residues long. The CDR3 region is CASSRTGGNTGELFF. For the CDR3, the DNA is TGTGCCAGCAGCCGGACAGGGGGGAACACCGGGGAGCTGTTTTTT.

V is TRBV11-2 and J is TRBJ2-7; D could derive from TRBD1 or TRBD2 (7 bases each). V was shortened by 7 bases and J by 3 bases, with 13 bases between the two germline ends. Germline CDR1 reads SGHAT; CDR2 reads FQNNGV. The CDR3 is made up of 13 amino acids. For the CDR3, the DNA is TGTGCCAGCATCGGCAGGGGGGGCTACGAGCAGTACTTC. The encoded protein is CASIGRGGYEQYF.

The gene calls are TRBV7-6 and TRBJ1-4; no clear D. From germline, CDR1 is SGHVS and CDR2 FNYEAQ. The CDR3 is 16 amino acids. Deletions cut 1 base from V and 0 bases from J, with 9 bases between. The CDR3 DNA is TGTGCCAGCAGCTTAGGTTGGCCAGCAACTAATGAAAAACTGTTTTTT. Protein: CASSLGWPATNEKLFF.

This clone was detected only once. V and J are TRBV27 and TRBJ2-7, with a tentative D call TRBD2 (6 bases). This CDR3 has 14 residues. CDR1 is MNHEY, CDR2 SMNVEV, per germline (reference sequence). V was trimmed by 3 bases and J by 3 bases, leaving 12 bases between them. The chain's CDR3 is CASSFKHGGYEQYF. For the CDR3, the DNA is TGTGCCAGCAGTTTCAAACACGGGGGCTACGAGCAGTACTTC.

This clone was found once. V is TRBV21-1 and J is TRBJ1-2; TRBD1, the table's D call, lacks a check against the DNA. TRBV21-1 is a listed pseudogene. The CDR3 has 15 residues. CDR3 amino acids: CASSTGDRPNYGYTF. CDR3 in DNA: TGTGCCAGCAGCACCGGGGACAGGCCTAACTATGGCTACACCTTC.

The rearrangement uses TRBV6-5 and TRBJ1-1; possibly TRBD1 for D (5 bases). CDR1 is MNHEY and CDR2 is SVGAGI in the germline V gene. The ends were cut back, 3 bases at V and 2 bases at J, with 16 bases in the middle. This CDR3 comprises 16 residues. CDR3 nucleotide sequence: TGTGCCAGCAGTTATGGGAGCGGGGCCTTCAACACTGAAGCTTTCTTT. Translated, it gives CASSYGSGAFNTEAFF.

The rearrangement links TRBV7-9 to TRBJ1-1; unclear D gene. Germline values: CDR1 SEHNR, CDR2 FQNEAQ (reference sequence). V was trimmed by 5 bases and J by 10 bases, leaving 8 bases between them. The CDR3 loop spans 10 amino acids. In nucleotides, the CDR3 is TGTGCCAGCAGCGACCCCGTAGCTTTCTTT. As protein: CASSDPVAFF.

The rearrangement links TRBV2 to TRBJ1-4; 7 positions agree with TRBD1. The CDR3 has 15 residues. CDR1 is SNHLY, CDR2 FYNNEI, per germline. The ends lost 6 bases at V and 2 bases at J; junction bases unmatched: 6. For the CDR3, the DNA is TGTGCCAGCAGGCGCAGGGGGGGTACTAATGAAAAACTGTTTTTT. Translated: CASRRRGGTNEKLFF.

The rearrangement joins TRBV9 to TRBJ1-2; 7 positions match TRBD1. The CDR3 loop spans 15 amino acids. The germline V gene has CDR1 SGDLS and CDR2 YYNGEE. V dropped 4 bases and J dropped 8; count of bases not matched to a gene: 14. CDR3 residues: CASSPPTGEIGGYTF. DNA for the CDR3: TGTGCCAGCAGCCCCCCTACAGGGGAGATCGGGGGCTACACCTTC.

This clone was observed once. The chain employs TRBV2 and TRBJ1-1, with D possibly being TRBD1 (6 bases). The CDR3 sequence is 14 residues long. CDR1 is SNHLY and CDR2 is FYNNEI in the germline V gene. The V end lost 7 bases, the J end lost 7 bases, and 19 bases lay between the germline ends. The CDR3 protein is CASTELGGPVEAFF. CDR3 nucleotides: TGTGCCAGCACCGAATTGGGGGGGCCGGTTGAAGCTTTCTTT.

The genes are TRBV19 and TRBJ1-5; no reliable D call. V was trimmed by 6 bases and J by 8 bases, leaving 14 bases between them. This CDR3 is built from 13 residues. CDR1 and CDR2 (germline): LNHDA, SQIVND (reference sequence). The CDR3: CASSNAGREPQHF. In DNA, the CDR3 is TGTGCCAGTAGCAACGCCGGACGGGAGCCCCAGCATTTT.

The chain employs TRBV10-1 and TRBJ2-7; D is unclear. The V end lost 8 bases, the J end lost 2 bases, and 4 bases lay between the germline ends. The CDR3 has 10 amino acids. Germline V CDR1 and CDR2: WNHNN, SYGVQD (reference sequence). CDR3: CASRTYEQYF. CDR3 bases: TGCGCCAGCCGTACCTACGAGCAGTACTTC.

The chain links TRBV4-1 to TRBJ1-6; D is unclear. Germline V CDR1 and CDR2: MGHRA, YSYEKL. V lost 1 base and J 10 bases, leaving 5 bases between the germline ends. There are 12 residues in the CDR3. This CDR3 reads CASSQVGSPLHF. The DNA of the CDR3 is TGCGCCAGCAGCCAAGTTGGCTCACCCCTCCACTTT.

V and J are TRBV9 and TRBJ1-3; TRBD1 is a possible D gene (5 bases). Germline assignment: CDR1 SGDLS and CDR2 YYNGEE. The CDR3 extends over 15 amino acids. V shed 0 bases and J shed 4 bases, with 11 bases lying between them. CDR3 loop: CASSVVQGEGNTIYF. The CDR3 bases are TGTGCCAGCAGCGTAGTTCAGGGCGAGGGAAACACCATATATTTT. The full variable domain, its missing parts supplied by reference TRBV9 and TRBJ1-3, is DSGVTQTPKHLITATGQRVTLRCSPRSGDLSVYWYQQSLDQGLQFLIQYYNGEERAKGNILERFSAQQFPDLHSELNLSSLELGDSALYFCASSVVQGEGNTIYFGEGSWLTVV.

The chain has TRBV1 and TRBJ2-7; the table's TRBD1 call for D was not verified on the DNA. TRBV1 is a recognized pseudogene. The CDR3 is made up of 13 amino acids. CDR3 loop: CTSSHRTVYEQYF. Here the CDR3 DNA reads TGCACCAGCAGCCACAGGACAGTCTACGAGCAGTACTTC.

J is TRBJ1-1 and V is TRBV6-1; D is possibly TRBD1 (5 bases). This CDR3 is built from 15 residues. Germline V gene lookup returns CDR1 MNHNS and CDR2 SASEGT. Trimming pared 4 bases from V and 1 base from J, leaving 13 bases between. The CDR3 protein is CASSAGTFGNTEAFF. CDR3 coding DNA: TGTGCCAGCAGTGCAGGGACTTTTGGGAACACTGAAGCTTTCTTT.

This clone has only one observation. The chain carries TRBV5-1 and TRBJ1-4; D ambiguous. The CDR3 spans 13 residues. Germline assignment: CDR1 SGHRS and CDR2 YFSETQ. V was pared by 1 base and J by 7 bases, with 8 bases between. CDR3 in DNA: TGCGCCAGCAGCTTGTATCGTGGTGAAAAACTGTTTTTT. As protein: CASSLYRGEKLFF.

This clone appeared a single time. CDR3 in amino acids: CASSLGQGIYNQPQHF. For the CDR3, the DNA is TGTGCCAGCAGCTTGGGGCAGGGCATTTACAATCAGCCCCAGCATTTT. This chain links TRBV5-8 with TRBJ1-5; TRBD1 is a possible D gene (5 bases). This CDR3 is built from 16 residues. Germline assignment: CDR1 SGHTS and CDR2 YDEGEE. Trimming removed 0 bases at V and 3 bases at J, with 13 bases between. The whole variable domain, remainder taken from reference TRBV5-8 and TRBJ1-5, is EAGVTQSPTHLIKTRGQQATLRCSPISGHTSVYWYQQALGLGLQFLLWYDEGEERNRGNFPPRFSGRQFPNYSSELNVNALELEDSALYLCASSLGQGIYNQPQHFGDGTRLSIL.

The J gene is TRBJ2-1, the V gene TRBV6-6, with 12 bases matching TRBD2. V trimming: 6 bases; J trimming: 10 bases; junction bases outside the gene matches: 1. The CDR3 runs to 12 residues. Germline CDR1 reads MNHNY; CDR2 reads SVGAGI (reference sequence). The CDR3 reads CASRGLAGEQFF. In DNA form, the CDR3 reads TGTGCCAGCAGGGGACTAGCGGGCGAGCAGTTCTTC.

This chain connects TRBV5-4 to TRBJ2-2; 9 bases line up with TRBD2. Germline V CDR1 and CDR2: SGHNT, YYREEE (reference sequence). Losses at the gene ends were 4 bases for V and 1 base for J; bases not matched to a gene: 8. This CDR3 region has 17 residues. This chain's CDR3 is CASSPGSSGGNTGELFF. The CDR3 nucleotides are TGTGCCAGCAGCCCCGGAAGTAGCGGGGGGAACACCGGGGAGCTGTTTTTT. The full variable domain, with the rest looked up from reference TRBV5-4 and TRBJ2-2, is ETGVTQSPTHLIKTRGQQVTLRCSSQSGHNTVSWYQQALGQGPQFIFQYYREEENGRGNFPPRFSGLQFPNYSSELNVNALELDDSALYLCASSPGSSGGNTGELFFGEGSRLTVL.

The chain couples TRBV6-5 to TRBJ1-6; possible D gene TRBD1, 6 bases. Germline V CDR1 and CDR2: MNHEY, SVGAGI. Trimming left V 2 bases short and J 8 bases short, with 16 bases between. CDR3 length: 16 amino acids. The CDR3 region is CASSYGGARIDSPLHF. The CDR3 nucleotides read TGTGCCAGCAGTTACGGGGGGGCCCGTATCGATTCACCCCTCCACTTT.

The chain uses TRBV7-9 and TRBJ1-1; 7 nucleotides line up with TRBD1. CDR1 is SEHNR and CDR2 is FQNEAQ in the germline V gene (reference sequence). The CDR3 runs to 13 residues. The V and J ends lost 5 bases and 2 bases, in that order; junction bases with no gene match: 2. In DNA, the CDR3 is TGTGCCAGCAGCGGACAGGTAAACACTGAAGCTTTCTTT. This sequence encodes CASSGQVNTEAFF.

The V and J genes are TRBV13 and TRBJ2-3; D possibly corresponds to TRBD2 (6 bases). Germline V gives CDR1 PRHDT, CDR2 FYEKMQ (reference sequence). Trimming took 4 bases from V and 1 from J, leaving 15 bases between them. CDR3 length: 16 amino acids. The CDR3 protein is CASSYRAASGTDTQYF. The DNA for the CDR3 is TGTGCCAGCAGCTATAGGGCGGCTAGCGGCACAGATACGCAGTATTTT.

The sample holds one count of this clone. The chain couples TRBV10-3 to TRBJ2-2; 10 nucleotides line up with TRBD1. This CDR3 has 16 residues. V was pared by 6 bases and J by 1 base, with 5 bases of the junction left unmatched. Germline assignment: CDR1 ENHRY and CDR2 SYGVKD. The CDR3 region is CAISPRDRGNTGELFF. The CDR3 DNA follows: TGTGCCATCAGCCCTCGGGACAGGGGGAACACCGGGGAGCTGTTTTTT.

The V gene is TRBV6-5, the J gene TRBJ2-1; 7 bases agree with TRBD1. The junction had 9 bases not matched to a gene; V was cut back by 10 bases and J by 0 bases. The CDR3 is 15 amino acids. Germline loops: CDR1 MNHEY, CDR2 SVGAGI. Here the CDR3 reads CAIRGTGSSYNEQFF. The CDR3, as DNA: TGTGCCATCAGGGGGACGGGGAGCTCCTACAATGAGCAGTTCTTC.